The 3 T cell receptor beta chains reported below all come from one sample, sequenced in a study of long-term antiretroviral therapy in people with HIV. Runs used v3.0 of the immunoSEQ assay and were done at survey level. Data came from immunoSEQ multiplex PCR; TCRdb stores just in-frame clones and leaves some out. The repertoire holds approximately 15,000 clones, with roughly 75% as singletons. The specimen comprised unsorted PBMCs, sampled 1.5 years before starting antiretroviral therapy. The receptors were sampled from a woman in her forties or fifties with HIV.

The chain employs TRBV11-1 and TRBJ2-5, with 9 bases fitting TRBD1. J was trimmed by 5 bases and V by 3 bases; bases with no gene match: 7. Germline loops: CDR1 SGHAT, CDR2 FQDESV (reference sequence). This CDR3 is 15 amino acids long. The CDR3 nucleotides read TGTGCCAGCAGCTTCCTTCGGGGGACAGGGGAGACCCAGTACTTC. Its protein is CASSFLRGTGETQYF.

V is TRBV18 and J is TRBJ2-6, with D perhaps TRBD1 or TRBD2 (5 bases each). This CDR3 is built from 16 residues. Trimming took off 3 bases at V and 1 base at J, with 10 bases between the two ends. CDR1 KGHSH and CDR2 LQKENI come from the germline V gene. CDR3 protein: CASSPGTGSGANVLTF. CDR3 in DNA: TGTGCCAGCTCACCCGGGACGGGATCTGGGGCCAACGTCCTGACTTTC.

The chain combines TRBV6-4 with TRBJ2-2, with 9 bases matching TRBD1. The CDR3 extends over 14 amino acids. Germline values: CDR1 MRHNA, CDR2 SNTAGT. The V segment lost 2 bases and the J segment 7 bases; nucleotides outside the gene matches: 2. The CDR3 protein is CASSDRQGVGELFF. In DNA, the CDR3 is TGTGCCAGCAGTGACCGACAGGGGGTCGGGGAGCTGTTTTTT.